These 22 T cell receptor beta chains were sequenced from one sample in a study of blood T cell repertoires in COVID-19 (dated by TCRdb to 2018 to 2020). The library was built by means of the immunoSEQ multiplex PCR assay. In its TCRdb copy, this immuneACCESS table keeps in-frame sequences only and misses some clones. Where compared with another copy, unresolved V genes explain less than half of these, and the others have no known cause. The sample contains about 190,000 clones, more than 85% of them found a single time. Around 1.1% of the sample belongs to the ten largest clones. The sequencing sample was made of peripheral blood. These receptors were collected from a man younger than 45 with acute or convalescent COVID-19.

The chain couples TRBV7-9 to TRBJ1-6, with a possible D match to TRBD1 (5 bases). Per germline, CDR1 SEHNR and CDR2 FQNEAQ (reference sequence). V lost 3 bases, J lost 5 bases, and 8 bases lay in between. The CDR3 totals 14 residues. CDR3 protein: CASSFRQHNSPLHF. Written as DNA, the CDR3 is TGTGCCAGCAGCTTTCGACAGCATAATTCACCCCTCCACTTT.

The CDR3 DNA is TGTGCCAGCAGTACCTTAGTGCCGAGCGGGGGCCGGACCGGGGAGCTGTTTTTT. This encodes CASSTLVPSGGRTGELFF. This chain joins TRBV28 and TRBJ2-2, with 8 bases matching TRBD2. There are 18 residues in the CDR3. Germline lookup yields CDR1 MDHEN and CDR2 SYDVKM. Trimming removed 5 bases from V and 5 bases from J; junction bases left unmatched: 16.

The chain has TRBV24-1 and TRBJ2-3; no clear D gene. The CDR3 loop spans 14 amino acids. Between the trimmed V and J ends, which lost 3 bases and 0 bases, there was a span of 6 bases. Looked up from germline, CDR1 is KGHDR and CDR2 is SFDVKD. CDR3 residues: CATSDPTSTDTQYF. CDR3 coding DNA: TGTGCCACCAGTGATCCCACTAGCACAGATACGCAGTATTTT.

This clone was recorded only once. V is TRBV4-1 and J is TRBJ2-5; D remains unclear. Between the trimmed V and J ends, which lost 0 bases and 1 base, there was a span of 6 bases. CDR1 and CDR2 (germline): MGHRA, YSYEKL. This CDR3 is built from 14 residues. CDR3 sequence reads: CASSQDPVQETQYF. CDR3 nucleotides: TGCGCCAGCAGCCAAGATCCAGTCCAAGAGACCCAGTACTTC.

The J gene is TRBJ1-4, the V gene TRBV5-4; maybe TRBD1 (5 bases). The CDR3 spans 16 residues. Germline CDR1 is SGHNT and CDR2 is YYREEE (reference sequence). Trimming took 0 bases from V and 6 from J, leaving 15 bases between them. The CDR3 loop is CASSLVQGGPDEKLFF. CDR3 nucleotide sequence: TGTGCCAGCAGCTTGGTTCAGGGTGGGCCGGATGAAAAACTGTTTTTT.

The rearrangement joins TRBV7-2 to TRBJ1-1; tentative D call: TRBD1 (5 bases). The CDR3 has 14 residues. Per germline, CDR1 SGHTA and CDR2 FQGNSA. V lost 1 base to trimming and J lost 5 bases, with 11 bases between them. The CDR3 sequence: CASSLDLGRTEAFF. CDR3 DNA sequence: TGTGCCAGCAGCTTAGATTTGGGGCGTACTGAAGCTTTCTTT.

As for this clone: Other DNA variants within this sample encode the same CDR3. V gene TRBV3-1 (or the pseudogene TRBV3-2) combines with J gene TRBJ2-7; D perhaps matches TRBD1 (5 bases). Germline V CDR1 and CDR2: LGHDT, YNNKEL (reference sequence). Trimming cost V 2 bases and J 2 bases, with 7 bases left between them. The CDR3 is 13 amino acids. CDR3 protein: CASSQRTPYEQYF. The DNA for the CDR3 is TGTGCCAGCAGCCAACGGACACCCTACGAGCAGTACTTC.

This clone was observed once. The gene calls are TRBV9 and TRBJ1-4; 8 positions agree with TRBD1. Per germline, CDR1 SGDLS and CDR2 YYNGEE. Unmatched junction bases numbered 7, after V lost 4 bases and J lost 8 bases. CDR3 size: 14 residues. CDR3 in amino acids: CASSLGQGREKLFF. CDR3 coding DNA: TGTGCCAGCAGCCTCGGACAGGGAAGGGAAAAACTGTTTTTT.

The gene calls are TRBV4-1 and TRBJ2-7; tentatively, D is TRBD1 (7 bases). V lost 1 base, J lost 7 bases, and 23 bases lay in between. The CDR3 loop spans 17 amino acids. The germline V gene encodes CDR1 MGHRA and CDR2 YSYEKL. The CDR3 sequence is CASSQGGGTAPSAEQYF. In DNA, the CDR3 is TGCGCCAGCAGCCAAGGAGGAGGGACAGCCCCTTCGGCAGAGCAGTACTTC.

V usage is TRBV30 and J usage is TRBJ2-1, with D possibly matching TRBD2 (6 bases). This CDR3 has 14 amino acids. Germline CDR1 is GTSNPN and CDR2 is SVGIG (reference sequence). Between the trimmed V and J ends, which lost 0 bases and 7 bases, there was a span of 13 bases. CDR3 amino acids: CAWSVVNRGNEQFF. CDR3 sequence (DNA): TGTGCCTGGAGTGTAGTTAACCGGGGGAATGAGCAGTTCTTC.

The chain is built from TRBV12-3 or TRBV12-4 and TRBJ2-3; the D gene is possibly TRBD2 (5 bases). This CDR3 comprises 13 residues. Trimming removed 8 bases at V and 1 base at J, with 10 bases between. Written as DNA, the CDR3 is TGTGCCAGCTTTTTCGGGGGCACAGATACGCAGTATTTT. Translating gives CASFFGGTDTQYF.

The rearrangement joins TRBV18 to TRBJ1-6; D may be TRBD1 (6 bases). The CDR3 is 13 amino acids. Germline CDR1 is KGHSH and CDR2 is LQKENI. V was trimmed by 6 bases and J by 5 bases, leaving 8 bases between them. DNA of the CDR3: TGTGCCAGCTCCCGGGACAATAATTCACCCCTCCACTTT. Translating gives CASSRDNNSPLHF.

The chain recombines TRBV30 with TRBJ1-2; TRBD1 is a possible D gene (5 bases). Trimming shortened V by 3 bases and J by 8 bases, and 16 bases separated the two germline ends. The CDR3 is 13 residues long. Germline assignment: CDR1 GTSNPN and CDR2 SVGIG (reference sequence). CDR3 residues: CAWRLAGRGGYTF. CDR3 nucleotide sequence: TGTGCCTGGAGATTGGCGGGGCGCGGGGGCTACACCTTC.

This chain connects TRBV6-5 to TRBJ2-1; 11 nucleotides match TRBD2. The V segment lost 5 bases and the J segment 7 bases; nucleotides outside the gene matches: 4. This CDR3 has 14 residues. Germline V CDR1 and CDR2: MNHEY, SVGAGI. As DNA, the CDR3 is TGTGCCAGCAGTCTAGCGGGGGGTGGTAATGAGCAGTTCTTC. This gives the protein CASSLAGGGNEQFF.

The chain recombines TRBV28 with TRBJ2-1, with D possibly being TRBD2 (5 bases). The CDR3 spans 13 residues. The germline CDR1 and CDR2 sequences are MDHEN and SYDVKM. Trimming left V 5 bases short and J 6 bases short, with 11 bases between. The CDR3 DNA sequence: TGTGCCAGCAGTCGGACTCGCCCCAATGAGCAGTTCTTC. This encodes CASSRTRPNEQFF.

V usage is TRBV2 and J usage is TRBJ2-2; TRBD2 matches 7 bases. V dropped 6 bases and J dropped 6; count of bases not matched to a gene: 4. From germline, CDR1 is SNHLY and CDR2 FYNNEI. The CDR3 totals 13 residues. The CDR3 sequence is CASRSLAPGELFF. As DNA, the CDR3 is TGTGCCAGCAGATCACTAGCGCCCGGGGAGCTGTTTTTT.

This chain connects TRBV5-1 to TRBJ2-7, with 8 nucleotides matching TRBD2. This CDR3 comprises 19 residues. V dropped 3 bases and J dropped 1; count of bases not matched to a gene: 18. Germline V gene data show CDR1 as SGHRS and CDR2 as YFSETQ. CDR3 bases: TGCGCCAGCAGCTGGCTACCACTAGCGGACACGCGGTGGTCCTACGAGCAGTACTTC. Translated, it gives CASSWLPLADTRWSYEQYF.

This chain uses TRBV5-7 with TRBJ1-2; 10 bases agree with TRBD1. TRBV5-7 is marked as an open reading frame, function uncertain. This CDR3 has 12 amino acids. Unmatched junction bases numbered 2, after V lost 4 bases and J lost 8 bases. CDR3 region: CASSRTGGGYTF. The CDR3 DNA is TGTGCCAGCAGCAGGACAGGGGGAGGCTACACCTTC.

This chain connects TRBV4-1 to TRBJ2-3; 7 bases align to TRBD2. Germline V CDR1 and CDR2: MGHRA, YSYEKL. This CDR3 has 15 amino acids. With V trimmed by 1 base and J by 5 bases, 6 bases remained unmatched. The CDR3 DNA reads TGCGCCAGCAGCCAAGGGGGGGGTAGTGGAGATACGCAGTATTTT. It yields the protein CASSQGGGSGDTQYF.

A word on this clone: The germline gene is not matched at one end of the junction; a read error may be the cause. CDR3 sequence: CAIVAKGGF. The CDR3 nucleotides read TGTGCCATCGTTGCGAAGGGGGGGTTT. This rearrangement joins TRBV10-3 to TRBJ1-1, with D tentatively TRBD1 (6 bases). The germline gives CDR1 ENHRY, CDR2 SYGVKD. This CDR3 has 9 residues.

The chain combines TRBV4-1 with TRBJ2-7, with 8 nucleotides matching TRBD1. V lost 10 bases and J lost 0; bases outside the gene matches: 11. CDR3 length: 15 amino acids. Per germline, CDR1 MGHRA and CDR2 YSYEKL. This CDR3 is CATSRGTGSSYEQYF. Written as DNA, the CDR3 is TGCGCCACCTCCCGCGGGACAGGCAGCTCCTACGAGCAGTACTTC.

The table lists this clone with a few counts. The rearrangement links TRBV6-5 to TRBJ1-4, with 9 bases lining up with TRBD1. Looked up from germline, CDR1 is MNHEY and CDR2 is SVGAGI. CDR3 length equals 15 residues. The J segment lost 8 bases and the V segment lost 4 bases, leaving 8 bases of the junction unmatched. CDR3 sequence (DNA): TGTGCCAGCAGTTTATACAGGGGGCTAGGAGAAAAACTGTTTTTT. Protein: CASSLYRGLGEKLFF.